This T cell receptor beta chain was retrieved from a study of blood T cells in healthy people across ages. Broader study findings: PBMCs were not sorted, which prevented a conclusive comparison of naive versus antigen-experienced cells. As age increased, TCR beta diversity per million T cells fell in a roughly linear fashion. Diversity figures derived from one million T cells were judged to underestimate the true value.

A second roughly 7 to 11 cycle PCR used barcoded and J-beta primers. TCRdb fed the 5' RACE reads into MiXCR, producing one record per CDR3 protein. The data contain around 690,000 distinct CDR3 sequences, roughly 53% of them seen just once; the ten biggest clones take up over 30%. This clonotype was found a few times. What it binds is unknown. The CDR3 totals 16 residues. V was clipped by 0 bases and J by 5 bases, with 17 bases between them. CDR1 and CDR2 from the germline V gene are SGHKS and YYEKEE (reference sequence). This TCR came from a man in his fifties or sixties in good health. The sequenced material came from blood. V and J are TRBV5-5 and TRBJ1-2, with no clear D. The CDR3 loop reads CASSLGKGILIYGYTF. Here the CDR3 DNA reads TGTGCCAGCAGCTTGGGAAAGGGCATCCTGATTTATGGCTACACCTTC. Combining the CDR3 with reference TRBV5-5 and TRBJ1-2 gives the whole variable domain DAGVTQSPTHLIKTRGQQVTLRCSPISGHKSVSWYQQVLGQGPQFIFQYYEKEERGRGNFPDRFSARQFPNYSSELNVNALLLGDSALYLCASSLGKGILIYGYTFGSGTRLTVV.